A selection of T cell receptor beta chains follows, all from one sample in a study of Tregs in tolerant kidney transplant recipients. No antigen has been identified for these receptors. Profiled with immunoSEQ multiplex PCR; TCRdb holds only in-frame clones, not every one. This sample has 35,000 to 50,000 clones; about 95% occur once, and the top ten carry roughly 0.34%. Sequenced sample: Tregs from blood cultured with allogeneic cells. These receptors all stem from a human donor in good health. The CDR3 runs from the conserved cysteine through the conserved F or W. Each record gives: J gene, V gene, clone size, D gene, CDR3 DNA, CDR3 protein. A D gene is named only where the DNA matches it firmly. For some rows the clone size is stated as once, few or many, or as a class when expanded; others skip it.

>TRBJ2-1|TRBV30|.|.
TGTGCCTGGAGTCGGAGCCCTCAGCAGTTCTTC
CAWSRSPQQFF
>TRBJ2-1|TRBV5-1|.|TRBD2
TGCGCCAGCAGCTTGTTCGCTAGCGGCGACAATGAGCAGTTCTTC
CASSLFASGDNEQFF
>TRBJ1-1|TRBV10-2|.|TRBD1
TGCGCCAGCGGAGACAGGGCGAACACTGAAGCTTTCTTT
CASGDRANTEAFF
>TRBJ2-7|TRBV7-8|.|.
TGTGCCAGCAGCTTAGGGGCCAGGGTGTACGAGCAGTACTTC
CASSLGARVYEQYF
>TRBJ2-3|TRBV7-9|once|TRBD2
TGTGCCAGCAGCTCTAGGGTAGCGGGAGGGCCTAGGACAGATACGCAGTATTTT
CASSSRVAGGPRTDTQYF
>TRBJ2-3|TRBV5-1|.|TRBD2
TGCGCCAGCAGCAGGGACTACAACACAGATACGCAGTATTTT
CASSRDYNTDTQYF
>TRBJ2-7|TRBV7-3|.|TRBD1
TGTGCCAGCAGTCGAGGCCCCGGGACAGGGGTAGAACAGTACTTC
CASSRGPGTGVEQYF
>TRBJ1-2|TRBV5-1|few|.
TGCGCCAGCAGCTTGGACGGACAGCCCTATGGCTACACCTTC
CASSLDGQPYGYTF
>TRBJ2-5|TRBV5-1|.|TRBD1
TGCGCCAGCAGCGAGGCAGCAGGGGGTCCCCTTGCCCAGTACTTC
CASSEAAGGPLAQYF
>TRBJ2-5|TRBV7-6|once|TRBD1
TGTGCCAGCAGCTTGGCCGGGACAGGGAGAGAGACCCAGTACTTC
CASSLAGTGRETQYF
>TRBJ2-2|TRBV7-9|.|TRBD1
TGTGCCAGCATCCCGCCAGGGACAGGGTCTGCCGGGGAGCTGTTTTTT
CASIPPGTGSAGELFF
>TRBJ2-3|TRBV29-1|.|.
TGCACCATTCCGGAGGGATGGGGCACAGATACGCAGTATTTT
CTIPEGWGTDTQYF